This T cell receptor beta chain was obtained from a study of shared clonotypes between healthy human individuals. Study conclusions and caveats: Between several donors, naive CD4 clonotypes were shared at a level of roughly 5.5%.

Details on this clone: No antigen is known for it.

The data were produced by immunoSEQ multiplex PCR, yet TCRdb's version contains in-frame clones alone and is incomplete. The sample carries some 1 million clones, roughly 70% recorded once. The V gene's germline CDR1 is SGHDT and CDR2 YYEEEE. V shed 1 base, J shed 7 bases, and the junction held 9 bases outside the gene matches. The CDR3 is made up of 16 amino acids. The chain recombines TRBV5-6 with TRBJ2-4, with 9 bases fitting TRBD2. The TCR was taken from a man aged 18-30 years in good health. The source material was memory CD4+ T cells sorted from blood. Documented subset: CD45RA-negative fraction. CDR3 bases: TGTGCCAGCAGCTTGTCCAGCGGGGGGCCACGGAACATTCAGTACTTC. This encodes CASSLSSGGPRNIQYF.